This T cell receptor (beta chain) was sequenced during a study of cytomegalovirus exposure and HLA in healthy donors. CDR1 LGHNA and CDR2 YSLEER come from the germline V gene. The CDR3 covers 15 residues. PCR involved 60 Vbeta and 13 Jbeta primers. Only in-frame clones appear in the TCRdb table, and some are missing; sequencing was by immunoSEQ multiplex PCR. The data show some 120,000 clones, about 80% seen once. This TCR came from a man younger than 35 in good health and CMV-seronegative. The rearrangement joins TRBV4-3 to TRBJ2-5; 8 nucleotides line up with TRBD2. The tail of the sequence fits TRBJ2-7 better, so the J call may be wrong. Specimen: PBMCs. The CDR3 DNA reads as TGCGCCAGCAGCCACGCCGGGACTAGTTCCTACGAGCAGTACTTC. This sequence encodes CASSHAGTSSYEQYF.